The 28 T cell receptor beta chains below were found in one sample sequenced in a study of T cell responses to AZD1222 COVID-19 vaccine. Assay used: immunoSEQ multiplex PCR; TCRdb lists only in-frame clones, some missing. This table has 150,000 to 250,000 clones, about 93% appearing once. Source: peripheral blood, taken 28 days after the second AZD1222 dose. All receptors derive from an adult who received the AZD1222 COVID-19 vaccine.

The rearrangement links TRBV12-5 to TRBJ1-5; D might be TRBD1 (5 bases). Trimming stripped 5 bases from V and 1 base from J, with 6 bases between. CDR1 and CDR2 (germline): LGHNT, FRNRAP. This CDR3 has 13 residues. CDR3 in amino acids: CASGQGSNQPQHF. The CDR3 DNA sequence: TGTGCTAGTGGTCAGGGAAGCAATCAGCCCCAGCATTTT.

This chain links TRBV14 with TRBJ1-1; D perhaps matches TRBD1 (6 bases). The CDR3 is 14 amino acids. CDR1 is SGHDN, CDR2 FVKESK, per germline. V lost 1 base, J lost 8 bases, and 14 bases lay in between. CDR3 loop: CASSQAGRGVEAFF. As DNA, the CDR3 is TGTGCCAGCAGCCAAGCCGGCAGGGGCGTCGAAGCTTTCTTT.

The chain has TRBV12-3 or TRBV12-4 and TRBJ2-1; D is undetermined. V was trimmed by 6 bases and J by 6 bases, leaving 9 bases between them. The CDR3 length is 12 residues. The CDR3 sequence is CASSFGSNEQFF. In DNA, the CDR3 is TGTGCCAGCAGCTTCGGGTCCAATGAGCAGTTCTTC.

V is TRBV7-8 and J is TRBJ1-2; no clear D gene. CDR3 length equals 14 residues. Per the germline V gene, CDR1 is SGHVS and CDR2 is FQNEAQ. Trimming removed 0 bases at V and 5 bases at J, with 10 bases between. The CDR3 coding sequence is TGTGCCAGCAGCTTAGCCCCGACGGAGTATGGCTACACCTTC. Translating gives CASSLAPTEYGYTF.

The chain recombines TRBV6-2 or TRBV6-3 with TRBJ2-2, with 12 bases identical to TRBD2. V trimming: 2 bases; J trimming: 3 bases; junction bases outside the gene matches: 7. CDR3 size: 18 residues. The germline gives CDR1 MNHEY, CDR2 SVGEGT. Written as DNA, the CDR3 is TGTGCCAGCAGTTACATTCTAGCGGGGGGGCGATACACCGGGGAGCTGTTTTTT. Amino acids: CASSYILAGGRYTGELFF.

This rearrangement joins TRBV2 to TRBJ1-5; 7 positions match TRBD1. The CDR3 covers 17 residues. Per the germline V gene, CDR1 is SNHLY and CDR2 is FYNNEI. Losses at the gene ends were 7 bases for V and 5 bases for J; bases not matched to a gene: 17. The CDR3 region is CASNQRRDSVVDQPQHF. Here the CDR3 DNA reads TGTGCCAGCAACCAGAGACGGGACAGTGTGGTCGATCAGCCCCAGCATTTT.

The chain joins TRBV19 to TRBJ1-5; D call uncertain. Trimming pared 2 bases from V and 3 bases from J, leaving 14 bases between. Per germline, CDR1 LNHDA and CDR2 SQIVND (reference sequence). The CDR3 length is 16 residues. The CDR3 bases are TGTGCCAGTAGTATATTGAGAACCGGACCCAATCAGCCCCAGCATTTT. It specifies CASSILRTGPNQPQHF.

V and J are TRBV19 and TRBJ1-3; tentative D call: TRBD1 (5 bases). CDR1 is LNHDA and CDR2 is SQIVND in the germline V gene (reference sequence). This CDR3 has 13 amino acids. V was shortened by 5 bases and J by 4 bases, with 9 bases between the two germline ends. CDR3 nucleotide sequence: TGTGCCAGTAGTCCGGGGCCCGGAAACACCATATATTTT. It encodes CASSPGPGNTIYF.

This chain joins TRBV5-1 and TRBJ2-5, with D unresolved. Between the trimmed V and J ends, which lost 4 bases and 2 bases, there was a span of 3 bases. Germline V gives CDR1 SGHRS, CDR2 YFSETQ. The CDR3 contains 11 residues. CDR3 sequence: CASSVQETQYF. DNA for the CDR3: TGCGCCAGCAGCGTTCAAGAGACCCAGTACTTC.

The V gene is TRBV20-1, the J gene TRBJ2-2; perhaps D is TRBD1 or TRBD2 (5 bases each). Trimming cost V 3 bases and J 4 bases, with 9 bases left between them. CDR1 and CDR2 (germline): DFQATT, SNEGSKA (reference sequence). The CDR3 sequence is 13 residues long. CDR3 DNA sequence: TGCAGTGCTAGTCCGGGGACCACCGGGGAGCTGTTTTTT. Protein product: CSASPGTTGELFF.

This chain uses TRBV5-8 with TRBJ1-2; D gene unclear. Trimming took 4 bases from V and 0 from J, leaving 13 bases between them. The CDR3 is made up of 15 amino acids. CDR1 is SGHTS and CDR2 is YDEGEE in the germline V gene. In nucleotides, the CDR3 is TGTGCCAGCAGCCGGTTGGGTATTACTAACTATGGCTACACCTTC. Translated: CASSRLGITNYGYTF.

The chain joins TRBV27 to TRBJ1-2; D is perhaps TRBD1 (5 bases). Trimming pared 4 bases from V and 5 bases from J, leaving 20 bases between. The CDR3 extends over 16 amino acids. Germline V gene data show CDR1 as MNHEY and CDR2 as SMNVEV (reference sequence). CDR3 sequence: CASSSQGAAVPYGYTF. The CDR3 DNA sequence: TGTGCCAGCAGTTCCCAAGGGGCGGCGGTACCATATGGCTACACCTTC.

V usage is TRBV28 and J usage is TRBJ1-5, with D uncertain. V lost 6 bases, J lost 6 bases, and 12 bases lay in between. CDR1 and CDR2 (germline): MDHEN, SYDVKM. This CDR3 is 13 amino acids long. The CDR3 DNA follows: TGTGCCAGCAGCCTTGTCGGTGCTCAGCCCCAGCATTTT. It specifies CASSLVGAQPQHF.

The V gene is TRBV19, the J gene TRBJ2-7, with 8 bases aligning to TRBD1. CDR1 and CDR2 (germline): LNHDA, SQIVND (reference sequence). Trimming cost V 7 bases and J 0 bases; bases outside gene matches: 11. CDR3 size: 16 residues. As DNA, the CDR3 is TGTGCCAGTAACGGGCGACCGGGGACAGGCTCCTACGAGCAGTACTTC. It encodes CASNGRPGTGSYEQYF. The variable domain in full, with the rest retrieved from reference TRBV19 and TRBJ2-7, is DGGITQSPKYLFRKEGQNVTLSCEQNLNHDAMYWYRQDPGQGLRLIYYSQIVNDFQKGDIAEGYSVSREKKESFPLTVTSAQKNPTAFYLCASNGRPGTGSYEQYFGPGTRLTVT.

The CDR3 region is CASSEQGGRRNTEAFF. CDR3 sequence (DNA): TGTGCCAGCAGCGAACAGGGTGGTAGGCGGAACACTGAAGCTTTCTTT. The V and J genes are TRBV7-3 and TRBJ1-1, with D maybe TRBD1 (6 bases). Trimming took off 5 bases at V and 1 base at J, with 17 bases between the two ends. This CDR3 has 16 residues. Per germline, CDR1 SGHTA and CDR2 FQGTGA.

This sequence joins TRBV5-1 and TRBJ2-1; tentative D call: TRBD1 (5 bases). The CDR3 sequence is 16 residues long. CDR1 is SGHRS and CDR2 is YFSETQ in the germline V gene. Trimming removed 4 bases from V and 3 bases from J, with 17 bases in between. CDR3 coding DNA: TGCGCCAGCAGCCGCCTCAGGGATAACAACTACAATGAGCAGTTCTTC. This encodes CASSRLRDNNYNEQFF.

The genes are TRBV5-6 and TRBJ1-5; D gene uncertain. Germline CDR1 reads SGHDT; CDR2 reads YYEEEE. CDR3 length equals 15 residues. The germline V and J ends were trimmed by 3 bases and 5 bases, with 15 bases remaining between them. Written as DNA, the CDR3 is TGTGCCAGCAGCTCTGGGGTGGGCGGTTATCAGCCCCAGCATTTT. Residues: CASSSGVGGYQPQHF.

The rearrangement links TRBV24-1 to TRBJ2-2, with TRBD2 matching 13 bases. With V trimmed by 9 bases and J by 6 bases, 6 bases remained unmatched. The CDR3 contains 15 residues. Germline-derived CDR1 and CDR2 are KGHDR and SFDVKD. The CDR3 sequence is CATAGTSGVPGELFF. The CDR3, as DNA: TGTGCCACCGCAGGGACTAGCGGGGTTCCCGGGGAGCTGTTTTTT.

The chain carries TRBV19 and TRBJ2-2, with TRBD1 matching over 7 bases. Germline CDR1 reads LNHDA; CDR2 reads SQIVND (reference sequence). This CDR3 is 16 amino acids long. J was trimmed by 0 bases and V by 1 base; bases with no gene match: 2. The CDR3 protein is CASSIGGTANTGELFF. CDR3 DNA: TGTGCCAGTAGTATAGGGGGGACAGCGAACACCGGGGAGCTGTTTTTT. Looking up the rest from reference TRBV19 and TRBJ2-2 gives the full variable domain: DGGITQSPKYLFRKEGQNVTLSCEQNLNHDAMYWYRQDPGQGLRLIYYSQIVNDFQKGDIAEGYSVSREKKESFPLTVTSAQKNPTAFYLCASSIGGTANTGELFFGEGSRLTVL.

V gene TRBV27 combines with J gene TRBJ2-7, with TRBD2 matching 8 bases. The V and J ends lost 4 bases and 6 bases, in that order; junction bases with no gene match: 2. The CDR3 is made up of 12 amino acids. Germline assignment: CDR1 MNHEY and CDR2 SMNVEV (reference sequence). DNA for the CDR3: TGTGCCAGCAGTTCGGGGGGGTTCGAGCAGTACTTC. Translation: CASSSGGFEQYF.

The chain is built from TRBV30 and TRBJ2-7; TRBD2 might be the D (6 bases). CDR1 and CDR2 (germline): GTSNPN, SVGIG (reference sequence). The CDR3 extends over 14 amino acids. The germline V and J ends were trimmed by 4 bases and 3 bases, with 16 bases remaining between them. This CDR3 is CAWNVPGLYYEQYF. The CDR3 DNA sequence: TGTGCCTGGAATGTGCCGGGACTTTACTACGAGCAGTACTTC.

The chain uses TRBV6-5 and TRBJ1-6, with 7 bases matching TRBD1. The CDR3 runs 14 residues. V shed 5 bases and J 8 bases; nucleotides not matched to a gene: 6. Germline V gene sequence: CDR1 MNHEY, CDR2 SVGAGI. Here the CDR3 DNA reads TGTGCCAGCAGTAGACAGGGAGTCGATTCACCCCTCCACTTT. As protein: CASSRQGVDSPLHF.

The chain is built from TRBV5-4 and TRBJ1-2; 9 nucleotides agree with TRBD1. The CDR3 is 15 amino acids. Germline V gene lookup returns CDR1 SGHNT and CDR2 YYREEE (reference sequence). V shed 4 bases and J 0 bases; nucleotides not matched to a gene: 4. DNA for the CDR3: TGTGCCAGCAGCCTGGACAGGGGCGCTAACTATGGCTACACCTTC. Protein product: CASSLDRGANYGYTF.

The chain combines TRBV9 with TRBJ2-1; D is perhaps TRBD2 (5 bases). The CDR3 covers 15 residues. Trimming removed 0 bases from V and 6 bases from J, with 13 bases in between. CDR1 and CDR2 from the germline V gene are SGDLS and YYNGEE. The CDR3 DNA sequence: TGTGCCAGCAGCGTAGGCTCGAGTCGGGGCAATGAGCAGTTCTTC. It yields the protein CASSVGSSRGNEQFF.

V gene TRBV27 combines with J gene TRBJ1-6, with a tentative D call TRBD1 (5 bases). There are 15 residues in the CDR3. Germline loops: CDR1 MNHEY, CDR2 SMNVEV (reference sequence). Trimming took 6 bases from V and 15 from J, leaving 24 bases between them. Here the CDR3 DNA reads TGTGCCAGCAGCTCATATAACCCGGGACGGCAACACCTCCACTTT. This encodes CASSSYNPGRQHLHF.

The chain uses TRBV7-9 and TRBJ2-7; 8 nucleotides align to TRBD2. Germline values: CDR1 SEHNR, CDR2 FQNEAQ (reference sequence). After removal of 4 bases from V and 2 bases from J, the junction contained 7 bases not matched to a gene. The CDR3 is made up of 15 amino acids. CDR3 DNA sequence: TGTGCCAGCAGCTATCCTCGGGGGGGCGCCTACGAGCAGTACTTC. Protein product: CASSYPRGGAYEQYF.

This sequence joins TRBV10-3 and TRBJ2-2, with D possibly TRBD1 on 6 matching bases. This CDR3 comprises 15 residues. Trimming took 8 bases from V and 2 from J, leaving 15 bases between them. Germline CDR1 reads ENHRY; CDR2 reads SYGVKD. This CDR3 is CAIGLGQLNTGELFF. CDR3 nucleotides: TGTGCCATCGGTTTAGGACAGCTTAACACCGGGGAGCTGTTTTTT.

The chain uses TRBV7-9 and TRBJ1-5; TRBD1 might be the D (6 bases). Between the trimmed V and J ends, which lost 5 bases and 4 bases, there was a span of 15 bases. CDR1 and CDR2 from the germline V gene are SEHNR and FQNEAQ (reference sequence). The CDR3 is made up of 15 amino acids. This CDR3 reads CASSQTGGANQPQHF. CDR3 coding DNA: TGTGCCAGCAGCCAGACGGGGGGCGCAAATCAGCCCCAGCATTTT.